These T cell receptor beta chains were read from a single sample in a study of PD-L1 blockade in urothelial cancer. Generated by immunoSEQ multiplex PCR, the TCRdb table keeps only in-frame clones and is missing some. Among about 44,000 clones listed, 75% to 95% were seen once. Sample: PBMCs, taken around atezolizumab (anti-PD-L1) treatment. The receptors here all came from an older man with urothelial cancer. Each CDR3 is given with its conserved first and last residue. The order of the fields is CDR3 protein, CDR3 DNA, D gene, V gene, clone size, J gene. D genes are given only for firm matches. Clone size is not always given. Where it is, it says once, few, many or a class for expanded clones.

CDR3: CASSFSLEETQYF
DNA: TGTGCCAGCAGCTTTAGCCTCGAAGAGACCCAGTACTTC
D: -
V: TRBV7-3
size: -
J: TRBJ2-5

CDR3: CASSATGYEQYF
DNA: TGTGCCAGCAGCGCGACGGGCTACGAGCAGTACTTC
D: -
V: TRBV7-9
size: once
J: TRBJ2-7

CDR3: CASSLDGQGVGEQYF
DNA: TGCGCCAGCAGCTTGGACGGACAGGGGGTAGGGGAGCAGTACTTC
D: TRBD1
V: TRBV5-1
size: -
J: TRBJ2-7

CDR3: CASRDAGNGYTF
DNA: TGTGCCAGCAGGGATGCAGGGAATGGCTACACCTTC
D: -
V: TRBV9
size: -
J: TRBJ1-2

CDR3: CATNTGLGNQPQHF
DNA: TGTGCCACCAATACAGGGTTGGGTAATCAGCCCCAGCATTTT
D: -
V: TRBV19
size: few
J: TRBJ1-5

CDR3: CATKQGGSNQPQHF
DNA: TGTGCCACCAAACAGGGTGGGAGCAATCAGCCCCAGCATTTT
D: -
V: TRBV28
size: -
J: TRBJ1-5

CDR3: CAWRLTGGSSRSSYEQYF
DNA: TGTGCCTGGAGGCTGACAGGGGGCTCTAGTAGAAGCTCCTACGAGCAGTACTTC
D: TRBD1
V: TRBV30
size: -
J: TRBJ2-7

CDR3: CASSFPGLVRGEQFF
DNA: TGTGCCAGCAGCTTCCCGGGACTAGTAAGGGGGGAGCAGTTCTTC
D: TRBD2
V: TRBV7-9
size: -
J: TRBJ2-1

CDR3: CASSGRQGSTDTQYF
DNA: TGTGCCAGTAGTGGGCGACAGGGTAGCACAGATACGCAGTATTTT
D: TRBD1
V: TRBV19
size: -
J: TRBJ2-3

CDR3: CASSSPRRGNIYEQYF
DNA: TGTGCCAGCAGTTCCCCGAGGCGCGGGAATATCTACGAGCAGTACTTC
D: -
V: TRBV28
size: -
J: TRBJ2-7

CDR3: CASSTGQNIQYF
DNA: TGTGCCAGCAGTACAGGACAGAACATTCAGTACTTC
D: -
V: TRBV2
size: -
J: TRBJ2-4

CDR3: CAWSGGTSGSYEQYF
DNA: TGTGCCTGGAGTGGGGGGACTAGCGGGAGTTACGAGCAGTACTTC
D: TRBD2
V: TRBV30
size: few
J: TRBJ2-7

CDR3: CASSELDLNTEAFF
DNA: TGTGCCAGCAGTGAACTAGACCTGAACACTGAAGCTTTCTTT
D: -
V: TRBV2
size: few
J: TRBJ1-1

CDR3: CASSLVTGRDEQFF
DNA: TGTGCCAGCAGCTTAGTGACTGGCAGGGATGAGCAGTTCTTC
D: -
V: TRBV7-6
size: -
J: TRBJ2-1

CDR3: CASSLRRGSTGELFF
DNA: TGCGCCAGCAGCTTACGGCGGGGGAGCACCGGGGAGCTGTTTTTT
D: TRBD2
V: TRBV5-1
size: -
J: TRBJ2-2

CDR3: CASSPYWTGENEQYF
DNA: TGCGCCAGCAGCCCCTATTGGACAGGGGAAAACGAGCAGTACTTC
D: TRBD1
V: TRBV4-1
size: -
J: TRBJ2-7

CDR3: CASREGPGQSYEQYF
DNA: TGTGCCAGCAGGGAAGGACCGGGACAGTCCTACGAGCAGTACTTC
D: TRBD1
V: TRBV11-2
size: -
J: TRBJ2-7

CDR3: CASSLSGYSGNTIYF
DNA: TGTGCCAGCAGTCTTTCAGGGTACTCTGGAAACACCATATATTTT
D: -
V: TRBV6-1
size: -
J: TRBJ1-3

CDR3: CASSLVTGNDKPQHF
DNA: TGTGCCAGCAGCCTAGTGACAGGGAACGATAAGCCCCAGCATTTT
D: TRBD1
V: TRBV2
size: once
J: TRBJ1-5

CDR3: CATSSPRTGFWEQYF
DNA: TGTGCCACCAGCAGTCCCAGGACAGGATTTTGGGAGCAGTACTTC
D: TRBD1
V: TRBV15
size: -
J: TRBJ2-7

CDR3: CASSPGEKLFF
DNA: TGTGCCAGCTCACCCGGGGAAAAACTGTTTTTT
D: -
V: TRBV18
size: -
J: TRBJ1-4

CDR3: CASASFYNEQFF
DNA: TGTGCCAGCGCTAGCTTCTACAATGAGCAGTTCTTC
D: -
V: TRBV28
size: -
J: TRBJ2-1